This T cell receptor (beta chain) was observed in a study of blood T cell repertoires in COVID-19. Study-level information: Researchers got acute and convalescent COVID-19 samples from the United States, Italy and Spain. PBMCs, B-cell-depleted T cells, or T cells were the source of the cDNA or gDNA that made up the material.

CDR3 length equals 14 residues. From germline, CDR1 is SGHKS and CDR2 YYEKEE (reference sequence). V trimming: 4 bases; J trimming: 7 bases; junction bases outside the gene matches: 8. In the original analysis: Amplification from reference gene primers served as the basis for estimated nucleated cell counts. Data came from immunoSEQ multiplex PCR; TCRdb stores just in-frame clones and leaves some out. The V and J calls and the clone size are those of that table, but D and trimming were determined from the DNA. Of tens of thousands of clones in the sample, around 76% were seen once. The sequence came from a man aged 70-80 years with active or convalescent COVID-19. What was sequenced was peripheral blood. The chain carries TRBV5-5 and TRBJ2-7, with 10 positions matching TRBD1. CDR3 nucleotides: TGTGCCAGCAGCGCCGGGACAGGGGTACTTGAGCAGTACTTC. Amino acids: CASSAGTGVLEQYF.